These T cell receptor beta chains were read from a single sample in a study of cytotoxic CD8 clonotypes in ibrutinib-treated CLL. Libraries were prepared by immunoSEQ multiplex PCR; TCRdb keeps only in-frame clonotypes and omits some of them. The repertoire holds 35,000 to 45,000 clones, with approximately 48% as singletons. Here the sequenced sample was PBMCs, taken before ibrutinib treatment. These receptors originate from a human donor with chronic lymphocytic leukemia. The CDR3 runs from the conserved cysteine through the conserved F or W. D genes are given only for firm matches. Rows may omit the clone size; those that give it use once, few, many or a size class.

clone size | J gene | D gene | V gene | CDR3 protein | CDR3 DNA
- | TRBJ2-7 | TRBD1 | TRBV11-2 | CASSLPGQGANEQYF | TGTGCCAGCAGTCTACCGGGACAGGGGGCCAACGAGCAGTACTTC
many | TRBJ2-7 | - | TRBV10-1 | CASSSVSYEQYF | TGCGCCAGCAGTTCGGTCTCCTACGAGCAGTACTTC
- | TRBJ1-6 | TRBD1 | TRBV18 | CASSPRNRGSSYNSPLHF | TGTGCCAGCTCACCACGGAACAGGGGAAGCTCCTATAATTCACCCCTCCACTTT
- | TRBJ2-1 | TRBD2 | TRBV11-2 | CASSSVLAGGPLYEQFF | TGTGCCAGCAGCTCAGTGCTAGCGGGGGGGCCTTTGTATGAGCAGTTCTTC
- | TRBJ2-1 | - | TRBV5-6 | CASSFKTWGYEQFF | TGTGCCAGCAGCTTTAAAACATGGGGTTATGAGCAGTTCTTC
once | TRBJ2-7 | - | TRBV7-7 | CASSLAENYEQYF | TGTGCTAGCAGCTTAGCGGAGAACTACGAGCAGTACTTC
- | TRBJ2-5 | - | TRBV7-2 | CASSYYPGQPTTRETQYF | TGTGCCAGCAGCTACTACCCCGGACAGCCTACTACCCGGGAGACCCAGTACTTC
- | TRBJ1-3 | TRBD1 | TRBV5-1 | CASSEQGGGNTIYF | TGCGCCAGCAGCGAACAGGGGGGAGGAAACACCATATATTTT
once | TRBJ1-2 | TRBD1 | TRBV7-7 | CASSLGDSTYGYTF | TGTGCTAGCAGCTTAGGGGACAGTACCTATGGCTACACCTTC
- | TRBJ2-2 | TRBD2 | TRBV7-6 | CASSLTSGGNTGELFF | TGTGCCAGCAGCCTGACTAGCGGGGGGAACACCGGGGAGCTGTTTTTT
few | TRBJ1-2 | - | TRBV5-4 | CASSPGQGPQYGYTF | TGTGCCAGCAGCCCCGGTCAGGGTCCCCAATATGGCTACACCTTC